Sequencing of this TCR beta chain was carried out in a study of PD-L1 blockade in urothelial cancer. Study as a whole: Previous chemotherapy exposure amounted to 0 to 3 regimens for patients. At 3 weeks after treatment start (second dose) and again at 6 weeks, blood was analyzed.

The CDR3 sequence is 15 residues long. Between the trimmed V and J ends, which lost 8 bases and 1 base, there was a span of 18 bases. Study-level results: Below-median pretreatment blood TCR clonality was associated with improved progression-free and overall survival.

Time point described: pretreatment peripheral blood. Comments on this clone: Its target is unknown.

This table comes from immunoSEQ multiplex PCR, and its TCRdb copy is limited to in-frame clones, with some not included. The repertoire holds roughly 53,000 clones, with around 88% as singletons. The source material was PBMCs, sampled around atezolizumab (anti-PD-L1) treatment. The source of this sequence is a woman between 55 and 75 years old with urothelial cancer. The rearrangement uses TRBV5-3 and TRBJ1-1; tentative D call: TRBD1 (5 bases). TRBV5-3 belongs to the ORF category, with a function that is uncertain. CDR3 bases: TGTGCCAGCCGGGGGGTCGGTTTCGAGAACACTGAAGCTTTCTTT. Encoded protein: CASRGVGFENTEAFF.